This TCR beta chain is drawn from a study of T cell changes during pregnancy in multiple sclerosis. Sequencing was performed with immunoSEQ multiplex PCR; in TCRdb, only in-frame clones are kept and a portion is missing. The profile covers approximately 40,000 clones, with 88% appearing a single time and 0.45% to 0.6% taken by the ten largest. Germline CDR1 is SGHVS and CDR2 is FQNEAQ. The CDR3 consists of 16 residues. The V gene lost 0 bases and the J gene lost 4 bases, with 15 bases spanning the gap. This chain uses TRBV7-8 with TRBJ1-2; D is perhaps TRBD1 (6 bases). Sample: CD4+ T cells from peripheral blood mononuclear cells, taken in the first trimester of pregnancy. The clonotype originates from a female donor with multiple sclerosis, enrolled in a pregnancy study. The CDR3 here is CASSLAAGGLGYGYTF. The CDR3 DNA is TGTGCCAGCAGCTTAGCGGCGGGGGGGCTGGGCTATGGCTACACCTTC.